This T cell receptor beta chain was captured by sequencing in a study of T cells after yellow fever vaccination. About the research overall: When fractions had low cell numbers, they were prepared with SMART-Seq v4 Ultra Low Input. Study results and limitations: Weaker, the secondary response peaked sooner, at day 5 versus 15.

They built TCR cDNA with 5'RACE template switching, a step that put in a universal primer site and UMIs. TCRdb independently ran MiXCR on the 5' RACE reads; one entry per CDR3 protein. The table records about 350,000 distinct CDR3 sequences, around 8.1% of them present only once. This clonotype came up a few times. Its target is unknown. Trimming removed 2 bases at V and 2 bases at J, with 18 bases between. The CDR3 is 16 residues long. Germline V CDR1 and CDR2: SQVTM, ANQGSEA. The rearrangement joins TRBV29-1 to TRBJ1-2; D uncertain. The receptor was isolated from a man between 18 and 29 years old who received the YFV17D yellow fever vaccine. Sequenced here: PBMCs, sampled about 41 days after the first yellow fever vaccination. The CDR3 loop reads CSVELWGVLANYGYTF. Written as DNA, the CDR3 is TGCAGCGTTGAATTGTGGGGAGTCTTGGCGAACTATGGCTACACCTTC.